This note documents a single T cell receptor beta chain sequence. Its specificity is unknown. The CDR3 consists of 14 residues. The V and J ends lost 5 bases and 4 bases respectively, with 14 bases between them. The germline CDR1 and CDR2 sequences are PRHDT and FYEKMQ (reference sequence). This sample is drawn from a study of OX40 agonist ivuxolimab in advanced cancers. Points from the study as a whole: Fewer expanded clones were found on average in CD4+ than in CD8+ T cells.

Profiled with immunoSEQ multiplex PCR; TCRdb holds only in-frame clones, not every one. The sample records over 45,000 clones, about 85% being singletons. The source was CD4+ or CD8+ T cells sorted from blood, collected in a trial of the OX40 agonist ivuxolimab. The receptor's source is an adult with an advanced solid tumor such as melanoma, head and neck, liver or kidney cancer. V and J are TRBV13 and TRBJ1-2, with D maybe TRBD1 (6 bases). The CDR3 DNA is TGTGCCAGCAGCAAACAGACAGGACTCTATGGCTACACCTTC. As protein: CASSKQTGLYGYTF.